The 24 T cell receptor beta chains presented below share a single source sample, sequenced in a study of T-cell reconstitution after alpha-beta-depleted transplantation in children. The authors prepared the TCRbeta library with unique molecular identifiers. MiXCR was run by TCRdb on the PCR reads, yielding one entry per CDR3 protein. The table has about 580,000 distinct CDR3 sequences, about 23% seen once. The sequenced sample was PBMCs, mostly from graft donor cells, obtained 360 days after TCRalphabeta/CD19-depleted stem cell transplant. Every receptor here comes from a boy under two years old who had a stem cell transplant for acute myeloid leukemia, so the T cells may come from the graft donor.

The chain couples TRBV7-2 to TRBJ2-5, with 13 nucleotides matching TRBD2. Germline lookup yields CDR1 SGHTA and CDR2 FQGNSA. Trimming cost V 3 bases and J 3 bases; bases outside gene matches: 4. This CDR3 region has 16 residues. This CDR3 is CASSFSGLAGKETQYF. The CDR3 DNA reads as TGTGCCAGCAGCTTCTCGGGACTAGCGGGGAAAGAGACCCAGTACTTC.

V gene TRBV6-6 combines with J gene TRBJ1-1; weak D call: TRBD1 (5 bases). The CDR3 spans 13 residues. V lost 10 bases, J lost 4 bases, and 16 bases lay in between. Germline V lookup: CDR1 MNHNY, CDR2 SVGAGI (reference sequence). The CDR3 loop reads CATRLGDSTEAFF. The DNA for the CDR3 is TGTGCCACCCGCCTAGGGGATTCCACTGAAGCTTTCTTT.

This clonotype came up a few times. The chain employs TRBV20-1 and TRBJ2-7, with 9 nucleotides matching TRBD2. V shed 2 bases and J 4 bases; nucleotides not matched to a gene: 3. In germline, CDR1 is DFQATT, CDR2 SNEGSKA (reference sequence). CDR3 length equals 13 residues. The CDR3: CSARLAGRYEQYV. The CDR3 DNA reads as TGCAGTGCTAGACTAGCGGGGAGATACGAGCAGTACGTC.

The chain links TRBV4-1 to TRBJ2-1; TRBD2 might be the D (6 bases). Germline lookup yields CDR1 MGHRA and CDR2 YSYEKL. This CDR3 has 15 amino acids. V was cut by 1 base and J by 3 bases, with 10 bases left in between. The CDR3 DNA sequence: TGCGCCAGCAGCCAAGTAGCGGTGATCTACAATGAGCAGTTCTTC. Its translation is CASSQVAVIYNEQFF.

The CDR3 loop reads CSAQETRPGELFF. For the CDR3, the DNA is TGCAGTGCCCAGGAGACTAGACCCGGGGAGCTGTTTTTT. J is TRBJ2-2 and V is TRBV20-1; a possible D gene is TRBD2 (6 bases). The V end was cut by 6 bases, the J end by 6 bases, with 14 bases between. This CDR3 contains 13 residues. Germline CDR1 and CDR2: DFQATT and SNEGSKA (reference sequence).

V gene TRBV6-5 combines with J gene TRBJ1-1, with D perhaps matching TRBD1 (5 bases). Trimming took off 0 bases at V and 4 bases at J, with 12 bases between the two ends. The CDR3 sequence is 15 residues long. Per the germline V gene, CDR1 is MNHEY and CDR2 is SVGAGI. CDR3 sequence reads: CASSYSIPGSTEAFF. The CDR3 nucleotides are TGTGCCAGCAGTTACTCGATTCCAGGGAGCACTGAAGCTTTCTTT.

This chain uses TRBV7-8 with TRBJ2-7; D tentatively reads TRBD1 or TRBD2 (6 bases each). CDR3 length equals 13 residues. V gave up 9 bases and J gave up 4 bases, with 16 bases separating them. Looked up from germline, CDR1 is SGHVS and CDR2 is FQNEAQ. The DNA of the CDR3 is TGTGCCAGTCGGGGGCTTTCCCCTTACGAGCAGTACGTC. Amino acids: CASRGLSPYEQYV.

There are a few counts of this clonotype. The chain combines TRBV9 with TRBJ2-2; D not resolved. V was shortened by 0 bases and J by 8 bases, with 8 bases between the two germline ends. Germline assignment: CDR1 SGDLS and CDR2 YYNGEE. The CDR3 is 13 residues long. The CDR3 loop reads CASSVARSGELFF. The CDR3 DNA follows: TGTGCCAGCAGCGTAGCAAGATCGGGGGAGCTGTTTTTT.

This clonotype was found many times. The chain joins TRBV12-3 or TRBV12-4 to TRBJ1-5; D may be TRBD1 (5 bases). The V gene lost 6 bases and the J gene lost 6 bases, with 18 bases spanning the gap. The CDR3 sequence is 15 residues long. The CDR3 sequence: CASSFDGGGLQPQHF. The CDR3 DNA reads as TGTGCCAGCAGCTTTGACGGGGGAGGTCTTCAGCCCCAGCATTTT.

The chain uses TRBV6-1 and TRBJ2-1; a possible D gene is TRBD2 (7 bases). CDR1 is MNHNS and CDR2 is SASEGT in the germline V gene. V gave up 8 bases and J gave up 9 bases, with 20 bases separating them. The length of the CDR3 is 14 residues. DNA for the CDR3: TGTGCCAGCTCCCTTTGGCGGGGGCGGACTGAGCAGTTCTTC. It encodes CASSLWRGRTEQFF.

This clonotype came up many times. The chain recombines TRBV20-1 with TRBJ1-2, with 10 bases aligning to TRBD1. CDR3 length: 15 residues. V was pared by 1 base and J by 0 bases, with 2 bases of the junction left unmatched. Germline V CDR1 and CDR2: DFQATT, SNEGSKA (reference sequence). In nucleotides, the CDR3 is TGCAGTGCTAGAGGTGGGACAGGGGCTAACTATGGCTACACCTTC. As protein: CSARGGTGANYGYTF.

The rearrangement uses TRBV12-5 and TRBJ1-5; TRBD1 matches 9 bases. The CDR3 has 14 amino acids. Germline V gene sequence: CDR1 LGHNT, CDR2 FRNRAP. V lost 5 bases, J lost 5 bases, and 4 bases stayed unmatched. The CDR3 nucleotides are TGTGCTAGTGGTGTAGGGACAGGGCATCAGCCCCAGCATTTT. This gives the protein CASGVGTGHQPQHF.

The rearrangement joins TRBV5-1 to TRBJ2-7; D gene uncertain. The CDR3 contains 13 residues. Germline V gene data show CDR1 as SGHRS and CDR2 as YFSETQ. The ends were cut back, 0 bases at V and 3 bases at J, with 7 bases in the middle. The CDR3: CASSLGLIYEQYF. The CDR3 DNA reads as TGCGCCAGCAGCTTGGGACTGATCTACGAGCAGTACTTC.

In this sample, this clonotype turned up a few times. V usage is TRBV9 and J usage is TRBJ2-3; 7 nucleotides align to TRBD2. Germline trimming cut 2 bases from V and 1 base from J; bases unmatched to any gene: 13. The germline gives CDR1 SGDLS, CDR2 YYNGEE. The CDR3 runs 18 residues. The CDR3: CASSVRGETYTRTDTQYF. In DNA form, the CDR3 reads TGTGCCAGCAGCGTCCGGGGGGAGACCTATACTCGCACAGATACGCAGTATTTT.

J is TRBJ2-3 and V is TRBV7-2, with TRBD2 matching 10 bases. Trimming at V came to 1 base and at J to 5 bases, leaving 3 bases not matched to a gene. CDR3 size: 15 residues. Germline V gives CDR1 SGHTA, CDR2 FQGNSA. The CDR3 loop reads CASSLERGGVDTQYF. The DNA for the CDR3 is TGTGCCAGCAGCTTAGAGCGGGGGGGCGTAGATACGCAGTATTTT.

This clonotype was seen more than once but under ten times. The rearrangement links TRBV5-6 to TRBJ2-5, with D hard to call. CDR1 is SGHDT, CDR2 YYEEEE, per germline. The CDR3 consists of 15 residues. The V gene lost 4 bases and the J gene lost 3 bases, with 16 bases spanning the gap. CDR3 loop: CASSRILADEETQYF. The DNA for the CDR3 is TGTGCCAGCAGCCGGATCTTGGCGGACGAAGAGACCCAGTACTTC.

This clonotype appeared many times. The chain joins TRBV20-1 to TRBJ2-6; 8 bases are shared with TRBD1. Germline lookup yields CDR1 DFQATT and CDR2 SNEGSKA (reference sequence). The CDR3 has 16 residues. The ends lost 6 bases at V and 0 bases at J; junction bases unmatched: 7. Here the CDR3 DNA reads TGCAGTGCGTCAGGGGGCCCTTTCTCTGGGGCCAACGTCCTGACTTTC. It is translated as CSASGGPFSGANVLTF.

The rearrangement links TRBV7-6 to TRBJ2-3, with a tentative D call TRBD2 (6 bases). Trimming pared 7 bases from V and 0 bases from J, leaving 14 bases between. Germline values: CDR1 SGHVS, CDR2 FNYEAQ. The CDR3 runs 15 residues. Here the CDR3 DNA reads TGTGCCAGCACCCGGGGAGGCCTTAGCACAGATACGCAGTATTTT. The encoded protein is CASTRGGLSTDTQYF.

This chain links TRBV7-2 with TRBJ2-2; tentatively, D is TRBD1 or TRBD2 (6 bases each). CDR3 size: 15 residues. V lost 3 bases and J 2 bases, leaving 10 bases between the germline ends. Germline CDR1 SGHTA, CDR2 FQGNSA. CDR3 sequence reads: CASSFRGRNTGELFF. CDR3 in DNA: TGTGCCAGCAGCTTTCGGGGGCGCAACACCGGGGAGCTGTTTTTT.

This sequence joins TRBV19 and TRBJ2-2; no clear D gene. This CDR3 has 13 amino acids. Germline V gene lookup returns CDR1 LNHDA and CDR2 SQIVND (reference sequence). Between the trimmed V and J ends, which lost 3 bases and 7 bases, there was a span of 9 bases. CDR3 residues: CASSIGRGGELFF. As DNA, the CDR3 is TGTGCCAGTAGTATTGGACGTGGCGGGGAGCTGTTTTTT. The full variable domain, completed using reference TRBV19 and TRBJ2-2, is DGGITQSPKYLFRKEGQNVTLSCEQNLNHDAMYWYRQDPGQGLRLIYYSQIVNDFQKGDIAEGYSVSREKKESFPLTVTSAQKNPTAFYLCASSIGRGGELFFGEGSRLTVL.

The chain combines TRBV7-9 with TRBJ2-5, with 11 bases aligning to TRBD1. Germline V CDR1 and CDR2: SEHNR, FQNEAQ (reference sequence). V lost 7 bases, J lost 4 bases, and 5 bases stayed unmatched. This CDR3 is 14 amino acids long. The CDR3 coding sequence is TGTGCCAGCAAGTCGGACAGGGGGCGAGAGACCCAGTACTTC. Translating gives CASKSDRGRETQYF.

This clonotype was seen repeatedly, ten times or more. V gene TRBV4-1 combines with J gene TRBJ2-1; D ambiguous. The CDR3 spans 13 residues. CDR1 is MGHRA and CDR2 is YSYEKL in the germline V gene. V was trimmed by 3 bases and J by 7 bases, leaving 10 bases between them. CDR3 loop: CASSQGPWNEQFF. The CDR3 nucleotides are TGCGCCAGCAGCCAGGGTCCTTGGAATGAGCAGTTCTTC.

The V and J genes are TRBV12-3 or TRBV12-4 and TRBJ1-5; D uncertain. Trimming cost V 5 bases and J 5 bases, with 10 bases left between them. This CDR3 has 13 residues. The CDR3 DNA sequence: TGTGCCAGCAGTAAGACACCCCATCAGCCCCAGCATTTT. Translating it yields CASSKTPHQPQHF.

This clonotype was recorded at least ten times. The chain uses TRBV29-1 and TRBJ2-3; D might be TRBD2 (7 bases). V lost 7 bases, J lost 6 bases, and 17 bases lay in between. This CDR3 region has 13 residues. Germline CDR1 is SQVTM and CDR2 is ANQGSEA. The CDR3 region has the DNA TGCAGCGCCCTGGGGGGGGGCGCGGATACGCAGTATTTT. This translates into CSALGGGADTQYF.